The T cell receptor (beta chain) described here comes from a study of human T cells and chemical hapten exposure. The time point: patch test 2, 6 weeks after DPC sensitization. As for treatment: therapeutic diphenylcyclopropenone sensitization with weekly scalp DPC. In the original workflow: Samples contained a median of 95,638 TCRs, with a range of roughly 20,000 to 750,000. A single record per CDR3 protein comes from TCRdb applying MiXCR to the RACE reads. TCRdb, not the authors, supplied the V and J calls. Of about 82,000 distinct CDR3 sequences in the sample, 6.5% to 8% were seen once. This CDR3 is built from 13 residues. Germline lookup yields CDR1 KGHDR and CDR2 SFDVKD. As for this clonotype: This clone may be a read error of a much larger clone one base away.

This clonotype was sampled from a woman between 25 and 40 years old with alopecia areata. Some clones in this sample may be carry-over from other donors' samples. This sequence joins TRBV24-1 and TRBJ2-1, with unresolved D. Specimen: whole blood, collected in connection with sensitization to the hapten diphenylcyclopropenone (DPC). CDR3 amino acids: CTTSDTTDNEQFF. CDR3 in DNA: TGTACCACCAGTGATACCACGGACAATGAGCAGTTCTTC.